This TCR beta chain was recorded in a study of cytomegalovirus exposure and HLA in healthy donors. Notes on the study in general: Later analysis identified a missense DCLRE1C variant that was linked to TCR beta V- and J-gene trimming. Reports indicate that TCR beta sequences accurately predicted the HLA-A and HLA-B alleles of most subjects.

All donors participated as healthy donors of bone marrow. Notes on this clone: Its specificity is not known.

Primers: 60 Vbeta forward and 13 Jbeta reverse. Sequenced by immunoSEQ multiplex PCR; TCRdb stores in-frame clones only, minus some. Of some 110,000 clones listed, 70% are singletons. The TCR comes from a man younger than 45 in good health and CMV-seropositive. The sample comprised PBMCs.

The CDR3 region is CASSLALGTSGRSTQYF. DNA of the CDR3: TGTGCCAGCAGCTTAGCGCTAGGGACTAGCGGGAGAAGTACGCAGTATTTT. This sequence joins TRBV7-2 and TRBJ2-3; the match to TRBD2 covers 14 bases. The CDR3 covers 17 residues. The trim removed 0 bases at V and 8 bases at J, leaving 7 bases unmatched. Germline assignment: CDR1 SGHTA and CDR2 FQGNSA.